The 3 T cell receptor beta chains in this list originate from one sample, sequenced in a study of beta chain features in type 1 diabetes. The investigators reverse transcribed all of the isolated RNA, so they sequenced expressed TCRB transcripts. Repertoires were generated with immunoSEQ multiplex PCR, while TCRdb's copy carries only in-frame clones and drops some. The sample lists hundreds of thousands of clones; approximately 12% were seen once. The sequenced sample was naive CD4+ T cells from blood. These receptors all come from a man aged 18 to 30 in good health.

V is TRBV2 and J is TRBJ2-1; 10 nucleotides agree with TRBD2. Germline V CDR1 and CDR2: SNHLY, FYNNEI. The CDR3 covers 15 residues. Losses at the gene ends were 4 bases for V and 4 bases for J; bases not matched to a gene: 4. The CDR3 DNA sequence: TGTGCCAGCAGTGTGAGCGGGAGGGTTTACAATGAGCAGTTCTTC. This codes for CASSVSGRVYNEQFF.

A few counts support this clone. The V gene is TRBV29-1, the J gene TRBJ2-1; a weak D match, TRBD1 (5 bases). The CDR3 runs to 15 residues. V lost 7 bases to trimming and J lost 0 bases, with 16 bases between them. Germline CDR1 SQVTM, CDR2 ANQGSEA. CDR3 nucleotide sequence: TGCAGCGCCACAGGTAGGGAAAACTCCTACAATGAGCAGTTCTTC. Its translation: CSATGRENSYNEQFF.

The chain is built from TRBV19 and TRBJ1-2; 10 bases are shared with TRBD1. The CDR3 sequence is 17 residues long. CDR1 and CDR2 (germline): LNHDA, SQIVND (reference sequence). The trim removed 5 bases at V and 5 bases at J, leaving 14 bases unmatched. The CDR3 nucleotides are TGTGCCAGTAGTCCTACGGCGGGGGACAGGGGATTTTATGGCTACACCTTC. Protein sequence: CASSPTAGDRGFYGYTF.